This is a list of T cell receptor beta chains from one sample in a study of identical twins. TCRdb re-called the 5' RACE reads with MiXCR, one entry per CDR3 protein. The data contain some 500,000 distinct CDR3 sequences, 14% of them seen just once; the ten biggest clones take up around 0.57%. Separately, the same data were catalogued under a study of yellow fever vaccine responses in identical twins.

Sequences were obtained from CD4+ T cells sorted from blood. These receptor sequences come from a woman aged 18-29 years in good health. Both conserved end residues are part of each CDR3. A D gene is named only where the DNA matches it firmly. The listing skips clone size in some rows; elsewhere it reads once, few, many or a size class.

cdr3_aa,cdr3_nt,d_call,clone_size,v_call,j_call
CASSEGLAGAYNEQFF,TGTGCTAGCAGCGAAGGACTAGCGGGGGCCTACAATGAGCAGTTCTTC,TRBD2,few,TRBV7-7,TRBJ2-1
CASSPSSVGYNEQFF,TGTGCCAGCAGTCCCTCTAGCGTCGGGTACAATGAGCAGTTCTTC,.,few,TRBV12-3/TRBV12-4,TRBJ2-1
CASRLQGLNEQYF,TGTGCCAGCAGATTACAGGGTCTGAACGAGCAGTACTTC,.,few,TRBV6-2/TRBV6-3,TRBJ2-7
CASSSTRTGEKTQYF,TGTGCCAGCAGTTCAACACGGACAGGGGAGAAGACCCAGTACTTC,TRBD1,few,TRBV6-5,TRBJ2-5
CASTGVYEQYF,TGTGCCAGCACAGGAGTCTACGAGCAGTACTTC,.,.,TRBV6-5,TRBJ2-7
CSAPIAGGGDTQYF,TGCAGTGCTCCGATAGCGGGAGGTGGAGATACGCAGTATTTT,TRBD2,few,TRBV20-1,TRBJ2-3
CSAEGRTTPPDTQYF,TGCAGTGCAGAAGGTCGGACTACCCCCCCAGATACGCAGTATTTT,.,.,TRBV20-1,TRBJ2-3
CSVGAGGGRSEQYF,TGCAGCGTTGGCGCGGGCGGGGGTCGTTCCGAGCAGTACTTC,TRBD2,many,TRBV29-1,TRBJ2-7
CASSSTRGQFF,TGTGCCAGCAGCTCCACGAGAGGGCAGTTCTTC,.,many,TRBV2,TRBJ2-1
CAISDLTGEKLFF,TGTGCCATCAGTGACCTGACGGGTGAAAAACTGTTTTTT,.,.,TRBV10-3,TRBJ1-4
CASSFGLAGGHPLPEQFF,TGCGCCAGCAGCTTTGGACTAGCGGGAGGGCATCCCCTCCCTGAGCAGTTCTTC,TRBD2,.,TRBV5-1,TRBJ2-1
CASSFEGGADTIYF,TGTGCCAGCAGTTTCGAGGGAGGGGCGGACACCATATATTTT,.,few,TRBV6-5,TRBJ1-3
CASSEGGGHNNEQFF,TGTGCCAGCAGTGAGGGCGGGGGCCACAACAATGAGCAGTTCTTC,.,.,TRBV2,TRBJ2-1
CASSLFRSGTDTQYF,TGTGCCAGCAGTTTATTCCGTTCAGGCACAGATACGCAGTATTTT,.,.,TRBV12-3/TRBV12-4,TRBJ2-3
CSASWQQETQYF,TGCAGTGCTAGCTGGCAGCAAGAGACCCAGTACTTC,.,.,TRBV20-1,TRBJ2-5
CASSPGQVNEQFF,TGTGCCAGCAGCCCCGGACAGGTGAATGAGCAGTTCTTC,TRBD1,.,TRBV5-6,TRBJ2-1
CASSRNGNTEAFF,TGTGCCAGCAGTCGTAACGGTAACACTGAAGCTTTCTTT,.,few,TRBV3-1,TRBJ1-1
CSAPPGLVGHEQYF,TGCAGTGCCCCTCCGGGACTGGTCGGCCACGAGCAGTACTTC,.,.,TRBV20-1,TRBJ2-7
CSAERRNTEAFF,TGCAGTGCTGAGCGACGGAACACTGAAGCTTTCTTT,.,.,TRBV20-1,TRBJ1-1
CSVQGGDTQYF,TGCAGCGTTCAGGGAGGAGATACGCAGTATTTT,.,few,TRBV29-1,TRBJ2-3
CASSLTDSRAQGEQFF,TGCGCCAGCAGCTTAACTGATTCCAGAGCCCAAGGGGAGCAGTTCTTC,.,few,TRBV5-1,TRBJ2-1
CASSQDKVAGTGELFF,TGCGCCAGCAGCCAAGATAAGGTGGCAGGGACCGGGGAGCTGTTTTTT,.,few,TRBV4-3,TRBJ2-2
CSVDGPGTQYF,TGCAGCGTTGACGGACCAGGGACCCAGTACTTC,.,few,TRBV29-1,TRBJ2-5
CASRKRDSSNEKLFF,TGTGCCAGCAGGAAAAGGGACAGTAGTAATGAAAAACTGTTTTTT,TRBD1,.,TRBV7-2,TRBJ1-4
CASSAGLVGGGAMDEQFF,TGCGCCAGCAGCGCCGGACTTGTGGGCGGGGGGGCAATGGATGAGCAGTTCTTC,TRBD2,.,TRBV5-1,TRBJ2-1
CASSFGGNTIYF,TGTGCCAGCAGTTTTGGGGGAAACACCATATATTTT,.,many,TRBV12-3/TRBV12-4,TRBJ1-3